This is a list of T cell receptor beta chains from one sample in a study of vaccination effects on CD4 cells after COVID-19. What these receptors recognize is not known. The repertoire was sequenced with immunoSEQ multiplex PCR; TCRdb's copy has only in-frame clones and lacks some. The repertoire holds roughly 57,000 clones, roughly three quarters seen once, with 5% to 6.5% in the top ten. This specimen was CD4+ T cells from PBMCs cultured with HIV peptides, taken before COVID-19 vaccination. All receptors derive from a human donor who had a prior SARS-CoV-2 infection. CDR3s include the opening cysteine and the closing phenylalanine or tryptophan. A D gene is named only where the DNA matches it firmly. The size field is filled for only some rows; it gives once, few, many or a size class.

j_call v_call d_call clone_size cdr3_aa cdr3_nt
TRBJ2-1 TRBV6-6 TRBD1 - CAGRTGGNEQFF TGTGCCGGGAGGACAGGGGGCAATGAGCAGTTCTTC
TRBJ1-1 TRBV27 - - CASTLIGQGVEAFF TGTGCCAGCACCTTAATCGGGCAGGGAGTTGAAGCTTTCTTT
TRBJ1-2 TRBV5-6 - - CASSRPANYGYTF TGTGCCAGCAGCAGACCTGCTAACTATGGCTACACCTTC
TRBJ2-7 TRBV3-1/TRBV3-2 - - CASSQDRQSSYEQYF TGTGCCAGCAGCCAAGACAGACAGAGCTCCTACGAGCAGTACTTC
TRBJ2-7 TRBV5-1 TRBD2 - CASSLFARGASYEQYF TGCGCCAGCAGCTTGTTTGCGCGGGGGGCCTCCTACGAGCAGTACTTC
TRBJ2-7 TRBV3-1/TRBV3-2 - few CASSQDLGLYEQYF TGTGCCAGCAGCCAAGATTTAGGCCTCTACGAGCAGTACTTC
TRBJ1-4 TRBV5-1 - - CASSTGQNEKLFF TGCGCCAGCAGCACCGGACAGAATGAAAAACTGTTTTTT
TRBJ1-6 TRBV19 TRBD1 - CATGTGGSDSPLHF TGTGCCACTGGGACAGGGGGGTCTGATTCACCCCTCCACTTT
TRBJ2-3 TRBV10-3 TRBD1 - CAIKPQGNTDTQYF TGTGCCATCAAGCCACAGGGGAACACAGATACGCAGTATTTT
TRBJ2-7 TRBV7-9 TRBD2 - CASSSVREGPEQYF TGTGCCAGCAGCTCCGTGAGGGAGGGACCGGAGCAGTACTTC
TRBJ2-7 TRBV7-9 TRBD1 - CASSFGSGTVNYEQYF TGTGCCAGCAGCTTTGGTTCCGGGACAGTTAACTACGAGCAGTACTTC
TRBJ2-3 TRBV7-2 TRBD1 once CASSERQGSTDTQYF TGTGCCAGCAGCGAACGACAGGGGTCCACAGATACGCAGTATTTT
TRBJ1-6 TRBV30 - once CAASVDSPLHF TGTGCCGCCTCAGTCGATTCACCCCTCCACTTT
TRBJ1-2 TRBV12-3/TRBV12-4 - once CASSLISLRGYTF TGTGCCAGCAGTTTGATCTCCCTGCGGGGCTACACCTTC
TRBJ2-7 TRBV30 - - CAWKGSGVSYEQYF TGTGCCTGGAAGGGTAGCGGCGTCTCCTACGAGCAGTACTTC